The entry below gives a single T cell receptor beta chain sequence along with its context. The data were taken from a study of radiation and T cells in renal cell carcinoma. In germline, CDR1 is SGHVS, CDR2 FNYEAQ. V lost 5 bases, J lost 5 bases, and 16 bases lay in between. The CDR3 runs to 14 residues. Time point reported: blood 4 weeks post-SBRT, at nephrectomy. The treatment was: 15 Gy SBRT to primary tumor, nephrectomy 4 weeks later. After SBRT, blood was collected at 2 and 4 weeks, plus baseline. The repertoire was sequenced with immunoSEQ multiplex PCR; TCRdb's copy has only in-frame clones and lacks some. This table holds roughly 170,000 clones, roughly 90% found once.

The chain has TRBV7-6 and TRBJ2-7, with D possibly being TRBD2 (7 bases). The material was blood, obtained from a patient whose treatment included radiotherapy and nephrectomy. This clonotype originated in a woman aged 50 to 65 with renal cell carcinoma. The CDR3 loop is CASSKTGGAHEQYF. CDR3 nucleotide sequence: TGTGCCAGCAGCAAGACGGGGGGCGCCCACGAGCAGTACTTC.